A few counts support the clone carrying this T cell receptor beta chain. The antigen is unknown. The sample comes from a study of vaccination effects on CD4 cells after COVID-19. At the end of 9 to 11 days of culture, CD4+ T cells were isolated. The CDR3 is 15 residues long. The V segment lost 5 bases and the J segment 7 bases; nucleotides outside the gene matches: 12. Germline loops: CDR1 SGHTA, CDR2 FQGNSA. Method: immunoSEQ multiplex PCR; TCRdb's copy keeps in-frame clones and lacks some. The data hold 65,000 to 80,000 clones, with approximately 71% observed a single time. The source of this sequence is a human donor who received a COVID-19 vaccine. The rearrangement links TRBV7-2 to TRBJ1-2, with 8 bases matching TRBD1. Sequencing used CD4+ T cells from PBMCs cultured without peptide, obtained before COVID-19 vaccination. CDR3 sequence (DNA): TGTGCCAGCAGCCTACACCGGACAGGGAATGGTGGCTACACCTTC. Residues: CASSLHRTGNGGYTF.